This T cell receptor beta chain is from a study of CD8+ T cells in alopecia areata. Overall study: Twice daily, treated patients received 5 to 10 mg of oral tofacitinib.

Study-level points and caveats: Scalp sequencing also captures normal skin's resident alphabeta T cells. Clonality in the scalp and expanded CD8+ clones ranked among the top 100 were significantly decreased by tofacitinib. Lesional scalp, especially alopecia totalis/universalis, showed higher clonality than normal scalp.

The treatment was: oral pan-JAK inhibitor, 5-10 mg twice daily. V shed 5 bases, J shed 5 bases, and the junction held 5 bases outside the gene matches. The CDR3 is 14 amino acids. CDR1 and CDR2 from the germline V gene are SEHNR and FQNEAQ (reference sequence). On this clone: Its antigen is undetermined.

In each case, RNA was isolated and then reverse transcribed into cDNA as the sequencing template. Sequencing used immunoSEQ multiplex PCR; TCRdb keeps in-frame clones, though not all of them. The data show about 140,000 clones, 65% to 90% seen once. The chain joins TRBV7-9 to TRBJ1-5, with 8 bases fitting TRBD1. This TCR was sampled from a human donor with alopecia areata. The specimen comprised CD8+ T cells sorted from blood, sampled at week 4, from a patient treated with tofacitinib. The CDR3 DNA reads as TGTGCCAGCAGCCCAGGGACAGGTGATCAGCCCCAGCATTTT. This codes for CASSPGTGDQPQHF.